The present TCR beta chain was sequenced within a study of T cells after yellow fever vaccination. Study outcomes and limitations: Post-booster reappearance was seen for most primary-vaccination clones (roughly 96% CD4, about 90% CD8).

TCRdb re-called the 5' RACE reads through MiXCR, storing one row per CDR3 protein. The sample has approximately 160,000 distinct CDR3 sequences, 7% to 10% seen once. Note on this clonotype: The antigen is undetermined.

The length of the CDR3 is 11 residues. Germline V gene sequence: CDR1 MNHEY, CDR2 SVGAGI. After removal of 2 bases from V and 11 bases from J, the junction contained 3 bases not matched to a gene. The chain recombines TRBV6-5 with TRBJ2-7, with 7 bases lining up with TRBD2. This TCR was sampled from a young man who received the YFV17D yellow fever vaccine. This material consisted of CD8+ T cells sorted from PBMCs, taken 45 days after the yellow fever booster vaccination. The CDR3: CASSYGLAEYF. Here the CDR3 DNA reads TGTGCCAGCAGTTACGGGCTAGCGGAGTACTTC.